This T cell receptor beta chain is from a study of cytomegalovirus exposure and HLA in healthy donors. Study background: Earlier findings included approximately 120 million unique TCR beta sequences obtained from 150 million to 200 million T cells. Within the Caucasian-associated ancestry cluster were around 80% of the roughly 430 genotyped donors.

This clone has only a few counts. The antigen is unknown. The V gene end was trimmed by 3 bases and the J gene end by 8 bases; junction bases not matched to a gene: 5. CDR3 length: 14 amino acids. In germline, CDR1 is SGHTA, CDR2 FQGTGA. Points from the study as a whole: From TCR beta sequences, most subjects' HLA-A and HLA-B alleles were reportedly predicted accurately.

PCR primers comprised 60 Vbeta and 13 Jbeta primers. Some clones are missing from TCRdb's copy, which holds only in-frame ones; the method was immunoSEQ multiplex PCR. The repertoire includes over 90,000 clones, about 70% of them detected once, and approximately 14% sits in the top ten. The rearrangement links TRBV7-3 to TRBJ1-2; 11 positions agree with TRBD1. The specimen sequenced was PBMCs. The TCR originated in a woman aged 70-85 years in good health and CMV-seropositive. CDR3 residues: CASSLGQGVGGYTF. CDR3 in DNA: TGTGCCAGCAGCTTGGGACAGGGGGTCGGCGGCTACACCTTC.